This entry features one TCR beta chain sequence. The CDR3 consists of 13 residues. Germline values: CDR1 SGHNT, CDR2 YYREEE (reference sequence). Trimming left V 2 bases short and J 7 bases short, with 12 bases between. This entry is derived from a study of OX40 agonist ivuxolimab in advanced cancers. As for the study in general: Administration of intravenous ivuxolimab to patients occurred every 2 weeks at 0.01 to 10 mg/kg. Partial responses were achieved by three patients: one hepatocellular carcinoma, two cutaneous melanoma.

The timepoints at which blood was sampled were baseline, cycle 4 day 1, and cycle 7 day 1. Sequencing used immunoSEQ multiplex PCR; TCRdb keeps in-frame clones, though not all of them. Among over 50,000 clones listed, 80% to 85% were seen once. The chain employs TRBV5-4 and TRBJ1-2; D uncertain. The sequencing here drew on CD4+ or CD8+ T cells sorted from blood, taken in a trial of the OX40 agonist ivuxolimab. This receptor was obtained from an adult with an advanced solid tumor such as melanoma, head and neck, liver or kidney cancer. CDR3 protein: CASSLEGIGGYTF. Written as DNA, the CDR3 is TGTGCCAGCAGCTTAGAAGGGATAGGTGGCTACACCTTC. Full variable domain (remainder filled in from reference TRBV5-4 and TRBJ1-2): ETGVTQSPTHLIKTRGQQVTLRCSSQSGHNTVSWYQQALGQGPQFIFQYYREEENGRGNFPPRFSGLQFPNYSSELNVNALELDDSALYLCASSLEGIGGYTFGSGTRLTVV.